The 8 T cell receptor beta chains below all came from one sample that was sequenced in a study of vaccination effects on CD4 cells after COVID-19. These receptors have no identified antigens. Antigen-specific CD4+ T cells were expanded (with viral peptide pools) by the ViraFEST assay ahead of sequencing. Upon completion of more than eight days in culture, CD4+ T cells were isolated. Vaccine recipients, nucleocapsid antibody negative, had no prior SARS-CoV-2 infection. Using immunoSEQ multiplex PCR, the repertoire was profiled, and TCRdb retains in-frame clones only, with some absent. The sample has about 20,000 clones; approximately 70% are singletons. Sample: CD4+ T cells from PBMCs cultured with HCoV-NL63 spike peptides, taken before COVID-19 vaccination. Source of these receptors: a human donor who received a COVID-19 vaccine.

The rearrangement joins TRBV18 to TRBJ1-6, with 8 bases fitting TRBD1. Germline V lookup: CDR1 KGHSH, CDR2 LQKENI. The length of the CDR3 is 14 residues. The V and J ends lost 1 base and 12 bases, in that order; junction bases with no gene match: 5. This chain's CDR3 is CASSPQTGEGPLHF. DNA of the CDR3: TGTGCCAGCTCACCACAGACAGGGGAGGGACCCCTCCACTTT. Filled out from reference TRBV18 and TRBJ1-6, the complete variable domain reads NAGVMQNPRHLVRRRGQEARLRCSPMKGHSHVYWYRQLPEEGLKFMVYLQKENIIDESGMPKERFSAEFPKEGPSILRIQQVVRGDSAAYFCASSPQTGEGPLHFGNGTRLTVT.

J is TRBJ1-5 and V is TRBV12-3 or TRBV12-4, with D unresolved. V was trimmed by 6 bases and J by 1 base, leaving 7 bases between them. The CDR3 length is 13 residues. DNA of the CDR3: TGTGCCAGCAGCCTTAAAAGCAATCAGCCCCAGCATTTT. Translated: CASSLKSNQPQHF.

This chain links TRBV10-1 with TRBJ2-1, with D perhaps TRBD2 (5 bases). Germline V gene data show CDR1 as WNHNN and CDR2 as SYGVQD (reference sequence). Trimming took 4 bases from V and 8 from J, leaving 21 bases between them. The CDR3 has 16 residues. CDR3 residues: CASSGRLSGLRDEQFF. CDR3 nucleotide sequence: TGCGCCAGCAGTGGGAGACTAAGCGGTCTACGCGATGAGCAGTTCTTC.

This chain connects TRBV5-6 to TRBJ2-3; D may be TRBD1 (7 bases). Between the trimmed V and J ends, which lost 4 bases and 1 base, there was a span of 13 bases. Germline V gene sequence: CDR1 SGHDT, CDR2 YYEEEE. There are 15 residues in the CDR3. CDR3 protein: CASSPEGAGTDTQYF. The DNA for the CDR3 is TGTGCCAGCAGCCCGGAGGGGGCAGGCACAGATACGCAGTATTTT. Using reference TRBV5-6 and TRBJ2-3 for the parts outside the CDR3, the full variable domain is DAGVTQSPTHLIKTRGQQVTLRCSPKSGHDTVSWYQQALGQGPQFIFQYYEEEERQRGNFPDRFSGHQFPNYSSELNVNALLLGDSALYLCASSPEGAGTDTQYFGPGTRLTVL.

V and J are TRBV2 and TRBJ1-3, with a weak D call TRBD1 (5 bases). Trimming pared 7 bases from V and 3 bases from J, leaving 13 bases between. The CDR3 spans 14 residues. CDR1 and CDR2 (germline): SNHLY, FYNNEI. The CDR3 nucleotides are TGTGCCAGCAAAGGGGTTTTCCTTGGAAACACCATATATTTT. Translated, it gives CASKGVFLGNTIYF.

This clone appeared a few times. As DNA, the CDR3 is TGTGCCAGCAGCCAAGGCGCAGGGGGGAATCAGCCCCAGCATTTT. It translates to CASSQGAGGNQPQHF. The chain combines TRBV3-1 (or the pseudogene TRBV3-2) with TRBJ1-5, with 7 bases aligning to TRBD1. V was pared by 1 base and J by 4 bases, with 4 bases of the junction left unmatched. Germline CDR1 is LGHDT and CDR2 is YNNKEL (reference sequence). CDR3 length: 15 residues.

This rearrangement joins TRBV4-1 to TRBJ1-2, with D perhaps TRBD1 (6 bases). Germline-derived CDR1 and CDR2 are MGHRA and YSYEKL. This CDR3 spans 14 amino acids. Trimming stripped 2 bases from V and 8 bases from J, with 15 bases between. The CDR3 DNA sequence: TGCGCCAGCAGCCAACCCTACGACAGGAAGGGCTACACCTTC. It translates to CASSQPYDRKGYTF.

This CDR3 is CASREVAGELFF. Here the CDR3 DNA reads TGTGCCAGCAGAGAGGTGGCCGGGGAGCTGTTTTTT. V is TRBV12-3 or TRBV12-4 and J is TRBJ2-2; D ambiguous. CDR3 length: 12 residues. The V gene lost 6 bases and the J gene lost 6 bases, with 8 bases spanning the gap.